This TCR beta chain was identified during a study of blood T cells in healthy people across ages. The second PCR ran roughly 6 to 11 cycles with a sample-barcoded 5' primer and J-beta primers. Each cDNA was tagged by a template-switch adaptor containing 12 random nucleotides. TCRdb called the 5' RACE reads again in MiXCR, with one record for every CDR3 protein. The repertoire consists of around 800,000 distinct CDR3 sequences, with under 45% occurring once and the leading ten covering roughly 19%. V trimming: 1 base; J trimming: 7 bases; junction bases outside the gene matches: 5. Germline V gene lookup returns CDR1 SGHVS and CDR2 FNYEAQ. The length of the CDR3 is 15 residues.

This chain links TRBV7-6 with TRBJ2-7; 12 bases are shared with TRBD2. The sequencing sample was made of blood. The sequence came from a man in his fifties or sixties in good health. The CDR3 spells CASSLGTSGEKEQYF. The CDR3 DNA sequence: TGTGCCAGCAGCTTAGGGACTAGCGGGGAGAAAGAGCAGTACTTC.